This entry concerns a single T cell receptor beta chain. Its cognate antigen is unknown. This entry comes from a study of cytomegalovirus exposure and HLA in healthy donors. The CDR3 is 11 residues long. Trimming removed 1 base from V and 9 bases from J, with 3 bases in between. CDR1 SGHAT and CDR2 FQNNGV come from the germline V gene. Donors consisted of healthy bone marrow donors. Findings of the study overall: Most subjects had HLA-A and HLA-B alleles reportedly predicted accurately by TCR beta sequences.

Primers: 60 Vbeta forward and 13 Jbeta reverse. The repertoire was sequenced with immunoSEQ multiplex PCR; TCRdb's copy has only in-frame clones and lacks some. The sample records 80,000 to 130,000 clones, around three quarters being singletons. J is TRBJ2-2 and V is TRBV11-2; no definite D call. Specimen: PBMCs. This sequence was found in a woman in her forties or fifties in good health and CMV-seropositive. CDR3 region: CASSLGRELFF. The DNA for the CDR3 is TGTGCCAGCAGCTTAGGGCGGGAGCTGTTTTTT.